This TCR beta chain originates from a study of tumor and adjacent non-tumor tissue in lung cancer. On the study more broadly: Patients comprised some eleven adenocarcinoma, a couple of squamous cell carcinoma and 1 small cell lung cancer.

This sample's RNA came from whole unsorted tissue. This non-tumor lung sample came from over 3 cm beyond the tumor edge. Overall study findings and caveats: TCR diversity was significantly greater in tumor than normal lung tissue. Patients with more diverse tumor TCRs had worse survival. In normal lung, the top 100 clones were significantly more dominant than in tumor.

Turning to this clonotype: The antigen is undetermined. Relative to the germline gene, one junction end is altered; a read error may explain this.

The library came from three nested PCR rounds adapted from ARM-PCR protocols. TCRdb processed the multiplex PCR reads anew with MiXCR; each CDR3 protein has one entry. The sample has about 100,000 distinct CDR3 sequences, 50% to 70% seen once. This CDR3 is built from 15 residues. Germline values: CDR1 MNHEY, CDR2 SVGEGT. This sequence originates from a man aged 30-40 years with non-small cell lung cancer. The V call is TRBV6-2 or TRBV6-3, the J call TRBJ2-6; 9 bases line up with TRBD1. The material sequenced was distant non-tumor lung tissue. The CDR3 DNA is TGTGTCAGCAGTCACAGGGGGCCTAGGGCCAACGTCCTGACTTTC. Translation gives CVSSHRGPRANVLTF.